A selection of T cell receptor beta chains follows, all from one sample in a study of vaccination and CD4 T cells after COVID-19. MiXCR, applied by TCRdb to the PCR reads, yields one record per CDR3 protein. This repertoire shows roughly 8,900 distinct CDR3 sequences, roughly three fifths found once; its top ten account for roughly a sixth. No cognate antigen is known for these TCRs. The material was cultured CD4+ T cells from blood, obtained after SARS-CoV-2 vaccination. The receptors shown here come from a human donor with COVID-19. CDR3s include the opening cysteine and the closing phenylalanine or tryptophan. A D gene is named only where the DNA matches it firmly. Size tells how often a clone was seen (once, few, many) or the class of an expanded clone, and some rows leave it out.

cdr3_aa | cdr3_nt | v_call | d_call | clone_size | j_call
CASGAGGPETQYF | TGTGCCAGCGGCGCTGGGGGTCCCGAGACCCAGTACTTC | TRBV6-1 | . | few | TRBJ2-5
CASSISWDRVSKQPQHF | TGTGCCAGTAGTATATCATGGGACAGGGTATCTAAACAGCCCCAGCATTTT | TRBV19 | TRBD1 | . | TRBJ1-5
CATPTGDRGSYEQYF | TGTGCCACCCCAACAGGGGACCGTGGCTCCTACGAGCAGTACTTC | TRBV24-1 | TRBD1 | medium-sized | TRBJ2-7
CATSRDYVPKYEQYF | TGTGCCACCAGCAGAGATTACGTCCCTAAATACGAGCAGTACTTC | TRBV15 | . | . | TRBJ2-7
CASSLALTGTGVPDYEQYF | TGTGCCAGCAGCTTAGCCCTCACCGGGACAGGGGTTCCGGACTACGAGCAGTACTTC | TRBV7-2 | TRBD1 | . | TRBJ2-7
CSARDIRTGANVLTF | TGCAGTGCTAGGGACATTAGGACTGGGGCCAACGTCCTGACTTTC | TRBV20-1 | . | . | TRBJ2-6
CASSFWLGGYTF | TGTGCCAGCAGCTTTTGGCTCGGCGGCTACACCTTC | TRBV13 | . | few | TRBJ1-2
CASRRQGSQFYEQYF | TGTGCCAGCAGACGACAGGGATCACAGTTCTACGAGCAGTACTTC | TRBV6-1 | TRBD1 | . | TRBJ2-7
CSQGLPNQPQHF | TGCAGTCAGGGACTGCCGAATCAGCCCCAGCATTTT | TRBV20-1 | . | . | TRBJ1-5
CASSYTTVGYTF | TGTGCCAGCAGTTACACGACAGTCGGCTACACCTTC | TRBV6-5 | . | . | TRBJ1-2
CASSPWDRGNTEAFF | TGTGCCAGTAGTCCCTGGGACAGGGGGAACACTGAAGCTTTCTTT | TRBV19 | TRBD1 | . | TRBJ1-1